This T cell receptor beta chain was retrieved from a study of cytomegalovirus exposure and HLA in healthy donors. On this clone: Its antigen is still unknown.

General study points: Later analysis demonstrated an association between a missense DCLRE1C variant and TCR beta V- and J-gene trimming. Later work found most CMV-associated TCR beta chains apparently HLA-restricted.

This PCR relied on a set of 60 Vbeta primers and 13 Jbeta primers. Assay used: immunoSEQ multiplex PCR; TCRdb lists only in-frame clones, some missing. The sample includes around 90,000 clones, approximately 56% of them seen just once. Germline-derived CDR1 and CDR2 are SGHNT and YENEEA. Trimming cost V 3 bases and J 9 bases; bases outside gene matches: 3. The CDR3 runs 14 residues. Source material: PBMCs. The V gene is TRBV11-3, the J gene TRBJ2-1; 12 nucleotides agree with TRBD2. The receptor was derived from a woman in her thirties in good health and CMV-seropositive. This CDR3 reads CASSLGTSGSEQFF. CDR3 DNA: TGTGCCAGCAGCTTGGGGACTAGCGGGTCTGAGCAGTTCTTC.